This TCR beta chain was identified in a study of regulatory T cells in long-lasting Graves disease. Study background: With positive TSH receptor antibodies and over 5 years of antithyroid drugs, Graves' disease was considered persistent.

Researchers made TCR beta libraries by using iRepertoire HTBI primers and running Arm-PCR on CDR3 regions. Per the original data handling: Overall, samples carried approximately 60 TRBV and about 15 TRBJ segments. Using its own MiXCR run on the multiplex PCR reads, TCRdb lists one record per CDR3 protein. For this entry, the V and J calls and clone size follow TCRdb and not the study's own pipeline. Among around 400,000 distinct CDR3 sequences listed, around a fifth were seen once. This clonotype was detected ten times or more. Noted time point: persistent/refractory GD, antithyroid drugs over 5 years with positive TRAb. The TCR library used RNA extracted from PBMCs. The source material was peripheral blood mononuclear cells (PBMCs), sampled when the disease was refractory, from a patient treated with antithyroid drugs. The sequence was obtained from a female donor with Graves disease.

In nucleotides, the CDR3 is TGTGCCAGCAGTTACTCGGGGCAGCCCCAGCATTTT. Translation gives CASSYSGQPQHF. The chain carries TRBV6-5 and TRBJ1-5; no reliable D call. The V gene lost 0 bases and the J gene lost 7 bases, with 4 bases spanning the gap. This CDR3 region has 12 residues. The germline V gene has CDR1 MNHEY and CDR2 SVGAGI.